One and the same sample provided the 27 T cell receptor beta chains below, sequenced in a study of blood T cell repertoires in COVID-19. Clones were read by immunoSEQ multiplex PCR, and TCRdb kept only the in-frame ones, dropping some. The sample records 360,000 or so clones, about 88% being singletons. Source material: PBMCs or T cells enriched from blood (not recorded which). The receptors were gathered from a woman under 40 who had been exposed to COVID-19.

The rearrangement uses TRBV18 and TRBJ2-4, with D unresolved. Germline values: CDR1 KGHSH, CDR2 LQKENI. V was shortened by 3 bases and J by 3 bases, with 9 bases between the two germline ends. This CDR3 is 14 amino acids long. The CDR3, as DNA: TGTGCCAGCTCACCCGACCGCGGCAAAAACATTCAGTACTTC. It yields the protein CASSPDRGKNIQYF.

This clone has just one count. V usage is TRBV28 and J usage is TRBJ2-3; D remains unclear. Trimming took off 8 bases at V and 5 bases at J, with 5 bases between the two ends. There are 10 residues in the CDR3. Germline CDR1 and CDR2: MDHEN and SYDVKM. Here the CDR3 reads CASGRDTQYF. The DNA for the CDR3 is TGTGCCAGCGGGCGAGATACGCAGTATTTT.

This clone has just a few counts. The rearrangement joins TRBV15 to TRBJ1-5, with a tentative D call TRBD1 (6 bases). The germline gives CDR1 LNHNV, CDR2 YYDKDF (reference sequence). The ends were cut back, 1 base at V and 3 bases at J, with 7 bases in the middle. This CDR3 contains 14 residues. The CDR3 nucleotides read TGTGCCACCAGCAGAGGGGACAACAATCAGCCCCAGCATTTT. This sequence encodes CATSRGDNNQPQHF.

The chain recombines TRBV4-2 with TRBJ2-7; D is perhaps TRBD2 (5 bases). The V and J ends lost 0 bases and 2 bases respectively, with 11 bases between them. The CDR3 contains 15 residues. Germline-derived CDR1 and CDR2 are LGHNA and YNFKEQ. The CDR3 DNA reads as TGTGCCAGCAGCCAAGATTTGGGGAGTCCCTACGAGCAGTACTTC. This sequence encodes CASSQDLGSPYEQYF.

This chain uses TRBV4-1 with TRBJ2-3; TRBD1 matches at 10 bases. CDR1 and CDR2 from the germline V gene are MGHRA and YSYEKL. V dropped 3 bases and J dropped 2; count of bases not matched to a gene: 11. The CDR3 length is 18 residues. The CDR3 region has the DNA TGCGCCAGCAGCCAGACAGGGGGCGCCGGTTGGGACACAGATACGCAGTATTTT. Amino acid sequence: CASSQTGGAGWDTDTQYF.

This rearrangement joins TRBV7-9 to TRBJ1-2, with D maybe TRBD1 (5 bases). The CDR3 totals 15 residues. Trimming stripped 5 bases from V and 3 bases from J, with 16 bases between. Germline assignment: CDR1 SEHNR and CDR2 FQNEAQ (reference sequence). The CDR3 DNA follows: TGTGCCAGCAGCCTGACCAGGGATGGGGACTATGGCTACACCTTC. Protein sequence: CASSLTRDGDYGYTF. The whole variable domain, filled in from reference TRBV7-9 and TRBJ1-2, reads DTGVSQNPRHKITKRGQNVTFRCDPISEHNRLYWYRQTLGQGPEFLTYFQNEAQLEKSRLLSDRFSAERPKGSFSTLEIQRTEQGDSAMYLCASSLTRDGDYGYTFGSGTRLTVV.

Only a few counts were recorded for this clone. V gene TRBV5-8 combines with J gene TRBJ1-1; D perhaps matches TRBD1 (6 bases). There are 18 residues in the CDR3. Germline V gene data show CDR1 as SGHTS and CDR2 as YDEGEE. V was shortened by 0 bases and J by 0 bases, with 18 bases between the two germline ends. The DNA of the CDR3 is TGTGCCAGCAGCTTGGCCCCCGGGACATACTGGGTGAACACTGAAGCTTTCTTT. Translated: CASSLAPGTYWVNTEAFF.

The rearrangement uses TRBV24-1 and TRBJ1-2; 8 bases align to TRBD1. The V and J ends lost 5 bases and 8 bases, in that order; junction bases with no gene match: 9. Germline V gene data show CDR1 as KGHDR and CDR2 as SFDVKD. The CDR3 consists of 14 residues. Here the CDR3 DNA reads TGTGCCACCAGTGGTGCAGACAGGGGATACGGCTACACCTTC. Translation: CATSGADRGYGYTF.

The CDR3 protein is CARTGTGGGGELFF. CDR3 DNA sequence: TGTGCCCGAACCGGGACAGGGGGAGGCGGGGAGCTGTTTTTT. The rearrangement links TRBV30 to TRBJ2-2; TRBD1 aligns across 11 bases. The V gene end was trimmed by 8 bases and the J gene end by 7 bases; junction bases not matched to a gene: 9. There are 14 residues in the CDR3. Germline CDR1 reads GTSNPN; CDR2 reads SVGIG (reference sequence).

The chain has TRBV9 and TRBJ1-4; 7 bases agree with TRBD1. Germline V gives CDR1 SGDLS, CDR2 YYNGEE. The CDR3 is 15 residues long. V was clipped by 3 bases and J by 7 bases; unmatched bases: 9. This CDR3 reads CASSATGAPGEKLFF. CDR3 nucleotide sequence: TGTGCCAGCAGCGCCACAGGGGCCCCGGGTGAAAAACTGTTTTTT.

V is TRBV3-1 (or the pseudogene TRBV3-2) and J is TRBJ1-2; TRBD1 agrees at 7 bases. The CDR3 consists of 15 residues. V shed 1 base, J shed 3 bases, and the junction held 5 bases outside the gene matches. Germline loops: CDR1 LGHDT, CDR2 YNNKEL (reference sequence). CDR3 sequence (DNA): TGTGCCAGCAGCCAAGGAGGGGGCGCCCACTATGGCTACACCTTC. Protein: CASSQGGGAHYGYTF.

This clone was detected a few times. The rearrangement links TRBV14 to TRBJ2-7, with 7 bases that match TRBD1. After removal of 3 bases from V and 0 bases from J, the junction contained 5 bases not matched to a gene. The CDR3 is 15 residues long. Looked up from germline, CDR1 is SGHDN and CDR2 is FVKESK. As DNA, the CDR3 is TGTGCCAGCAGCCATCCCGGGACAGACTCCTACGAGCAGTACTTC. Translated, it gives CASSHPGTDSYEQYF.

The chain couples TRBV27 to TRBJ2-5; TRBD1 aligns across 7 bases. The CDR3 runs to 15 residues. J gave up 3 bases and V 5 bases, and 9 bases lay outside the gene matches. CDR1 is MNHEY, CDR2 SMNVEV, per germline (reference sequence). The CDR3 region is CASSPRRQGKETQYF. In nucleotides, the CDR3 is TGTGCCAGCAGTCCCCGGAGACAGGGCAAAGAGACCCAGTACTTC.

This chain uses TRBV7-6 with TRBJ1-5; TRBD1 might be the D (5 bases). The CDR3 contains 15 residues. Germline CDR1 SGHVS, CDR2 FNYEAQ. Trimming pared 1 base from V and 2 bases from J, leaving 9 bases between. The CDR3 spells CASSLDWGGNQPQHF. The CDR3 DNA is TGTGCCAGCAGCTTAGATTGGGGGGGCAATCAGCCCCAGCATTTT.

A single count supports this clone. The rearrangement uses TRBV19 and TRBJ1-5; D may be TRBD1 (5 bases). Germline CDR1 reads LNHDA; CDR2 reads SQIVND (reference sequence). Between the trimmed V and J ends, which lost 6 bases and 0 bases, there was a span of 15 bases. CDR3 size: 16 residues. CDR3 loop: CASRQFQGNSNQPQHF. DNA of the CDR3: TGTGCCAGTAGACAATTCCAGGGTAATAGCAATCAGCCCCAGCATTTT.

The rearrangement links TRBV18 to TRBJ1-1; maybe TRBD1 (6 bases). The CDR3 consists of 16 residues. Per germline, CDR1 KGHSH and CDR2 LQKENI. Trimming shortened V by 5 bases and J by 1 base, and 17 bases separated the two germline ends. The CDR3 is CASSVPRGSGNTEAFF. The DNA for the CDR3 is TGTGCCAGCTCAGTACCCAGGGGTTCTGGGAACACTGAAGCTTTCTTT.

The J gene is TRBJ1-6, the V gene TRBV7-6; TRBD1 is a possible D gene (6 bases). Germline loops: CDR1 SGHVS, CDR2 FNYEAQ. Trimming stripped 6 bases from V and 1 base from J, with 13 bases between. CDR3 length: 16 residues. CDR3 in amino acids: CASSKTGQSYNSPLHF. The CDR3, as DNA: TGTGCCAGCAGTAAAACAGGACAGTCCTATAATTCACCCCTCCACTTT.

This rearrangement joins TRBV5-5 to TRBJ2-5; maybe TRBD1 (6 bases). V lost 3 bases and J lost 0, with 15 bases in between. Germline values: CDR1 SGHKS, CDR2 YYEKEE (reference sequence). CDR3 size: 16 residues. Here the CDR3 reads CASSSGTMSYQETQYF. DNA for the CDR3: TGTGCCAGCAGCTCCGGGACAATGTCGTACCAAGAGACCCAGTACTTC. Drawing the rest from reference TRBV5-5 and TRBJ2-5, the complete variable domain is DAGVTQSPTHLIKTRGQQVTLRCSPISGHKSVSWYQQVLGQGPQFIFQYYEKEERGRGNFPDRFSARQFPNYSSELNVNALLLGDSALYLCASSSGTMSYQETQYFGPGTRLLVL.

This clone was recorded a few times. Other DNA sequences in this specimen translate into the identical CDR3. The rearrangement links TRBV28 to TRBJ1-2, with TRBD1 identical over 8 bases. Per the germline V gene, CDR1 is MDHEN and CDR2 is SYDVKM. Unmatched junction bases numbered 4, after V lost 6 bases and J lost 4 bases. This CDR3 is 13 amino acids long. CDR3 residues: CASSDGQGYGYTF. The CDR3 nucleotides are TGTGCCAGCAGCGACGGACAGGGCTATGGCTACACCTTC.

V is TRBV27 and J is TRBJ2-2; D call uncertain. Trimming shortened V by 0 bases and J by 1 base, and 9 bases separated the two germline ends. CDR1 is MNHEY and CDR2 is SMNVEV in the germline V gene (reference sequence). The CDR3 spans 16 residues. Written as DNA, the CDR3 is TGTGCCAGCAGTTTATCTAGCCTAGGGAACACCGGGGAGCTGTTTTTT. Protein sequence: CASSLSSLGNTGELFF.

V gene TRBV28 combines with J gene TRBJ2-4; D is possibly TRBD2 (7 bases). Trimming cost V 2 bases and J 9 bases, with 14 bases left between them. CDR1 is MDHEN and CDR2 is SYDVKM in the germline V gene. CDR3 length: 14 residues. CDR3 sequence (DNA): TGTGCCAGCAGTTTAGGGGGGGCGGGATCCATTCAGTACTTC. Encoded protein: CASSLGGAGSIQYF.

This clone came up once. The J gene is TRBJ2-6, the V gene TRBV11-3, with TRBD2 as a possible D gene (5 bases). Germline V gives CDR1 SGHNT, CDR2 YENEEA. The CDR3 runs 16 residues. Trimming shortened V by 5 bases and J by 0 bases, and 11 bases separated the two germline ends. The CDR3 sequence is CASSLARVSGANVLTF. CDR3 sequence (DNA): TGTGCCAGCAGCCTAGCCCGGGTCTCTGGGGCCAACGTCCTGACTTTC. Full variable domain (outside the CDR3, taken from reference TRBV11-3 and TRBJ2-6): EAGVVQSPRYKIIEKKQPVAFWCNPISGHNTLYWYLQNLGQGPELLIRYENEEAVDDSQLPKDRFSAERLKGVDSTLKIQPAELGDSAVYLCASSLARVSGANVLTFGAGSRLTVL.

The chain recombines TRBV6-5 with TRBJ2-2, with 8 bases fitting TRBD1. CDR3 length equals 16 residues. Trimming at V came to 0 bases and at J to 4 bases, leaving 4 bases not matched to a gene. Germline CDR1 MNHEY, CDR2 SVGAGI. In nucleotides, the CDR3 is TGTGCCAGCAGTTACTCACGGGACAGGTCCACCGGGGAGCTGTTTTTT. Its protein product is CASSYSRDRSTGELFF.

V usage is TRBV9 and J usage is TRBJ1-6; maybe TRBD1 (6 bases). Trimming took 3 bases from V and 5 from J, leaving 9 bases between them. CDR1 SGDLS and CDR2 YYNGEE come from the germline V gene. The CDR3 length is 14 residues. CDR3: CASSDGTNNSPLHF. For the CDR3, the DNA is TGTGCCAGCAGCGACGGGACAAATAATTCACCCCTCCACTTT.

J is TRBJ2-3 and V is TRBV4-1; 12 nucleotides line up with TRBD2. The V and J ends lost 3 bases and 0 bases, in that order; junction bases with no gene match: 10. Germline CDR1 is MGHRA and CDR2 is YSYEKL. The CDR3 consists of 19 residues. CDR3 coding DNA: TGCGCCAGCAGCCATCCGCTAGCGGGAGGGGGGTCTAGCACAGATACGCAGTATTTT. This sequence encodes CASSHPLAGGGSSTDTQYF.

The chain couples TRBV15 to TRBJ1-4; 11 nucleotides line up with TRBD1. The CDR3 covers 16 residues. The V segment lost 3 bases and the J segment 7 bases; nucleotides outside the gene matches: 7. Germline V CDR1 and CDR2: LNHNV, YYDKDF (reference sequence). Here the CDR3 reads CATSRGPGTGGEKLFF. The CDR3 DNA is TGTGCCACCAGCAGGGGTCCGGGGACAGGGGGTGAAAAACTGTTTTTT.

As concerns this clone: Other DNA sequences of this sample code for an identical CDR3. The rearrangement uses TRBV19 and TRBJ2-1, with D tentatively TRBD2 (5 bases). CDR3 length: 13 residues. V was trimmed by 3 bases and J by 4 bases, leaving 7 bases between them. From germline, CDR1 is LNHDA and CDR2 SQIVND (reference sequence). The CDR3 DNA is TGTGCCAGTAGTATTACGGGATACAATGAGCAGTTCTTC. This sequence encodes CASSITGYNEQFF.